This TCR beta chain was captured by sequencing in a study of blood T cell repertoires in COVID-19. About the study: From the United States, Italy and Spain came samples of acute and convalescent COVID-19.

CDR1 is SGHTA, CDR2 FQGNSA, per germline. J was trimmed by 0 bases and V by 5 bases; bases with no gene match: 15. The CDR3 extends over 19 amino acids. Measured with immunoSEQ multiplex PCR; TCRdb has only the in-frame clones, and not every one. Here the sample spans a few hundred thousand clones, roughly 90% being singletons. Participants were placed into cohorts based on the clinical history they reported. V gene TRBV7-2 combines with J gene TRBJ2-7; 11 bases align to TRBD2. Specimen: PBMCs or T cells enriched from blood (not recorded which). This receptor was taken from a woman younger than 45 who had recovered from COVID-19. The CDR3 DNA is TGTGCCAGCAGCGCCCACTGGGCTAGCGGGGGGCTCAGCTCCTACGAGCAGTACTTC. Protein sequence: CASSAHWASGGLSSYEQYF.